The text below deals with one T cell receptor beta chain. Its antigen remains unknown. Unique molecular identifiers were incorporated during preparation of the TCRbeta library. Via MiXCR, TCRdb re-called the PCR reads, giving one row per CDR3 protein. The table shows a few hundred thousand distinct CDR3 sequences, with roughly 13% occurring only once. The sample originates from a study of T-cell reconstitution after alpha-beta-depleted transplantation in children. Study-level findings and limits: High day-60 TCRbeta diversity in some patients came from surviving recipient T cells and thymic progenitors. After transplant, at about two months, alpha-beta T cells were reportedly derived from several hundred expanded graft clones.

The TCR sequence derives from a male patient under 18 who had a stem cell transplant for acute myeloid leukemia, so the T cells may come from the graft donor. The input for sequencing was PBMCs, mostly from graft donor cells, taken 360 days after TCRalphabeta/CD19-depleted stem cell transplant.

The CDR3: CASQREMSNEQFF. The CDR3 DNA is TGTGCCAGTCAGCGGGAGATGAGCAATGAGCAGTTCTTC. This sequence joins TRBV6-6 and TRBJ2-1, with TRBD2 matching 8 bases. This CDR3 contains 13 residues. V lost 9 bases and J lost 6; bases outside the gene matches: 7. The V gene's germline CDR1 is MNHNY and CDR2 SVGAGI (reference sequence).